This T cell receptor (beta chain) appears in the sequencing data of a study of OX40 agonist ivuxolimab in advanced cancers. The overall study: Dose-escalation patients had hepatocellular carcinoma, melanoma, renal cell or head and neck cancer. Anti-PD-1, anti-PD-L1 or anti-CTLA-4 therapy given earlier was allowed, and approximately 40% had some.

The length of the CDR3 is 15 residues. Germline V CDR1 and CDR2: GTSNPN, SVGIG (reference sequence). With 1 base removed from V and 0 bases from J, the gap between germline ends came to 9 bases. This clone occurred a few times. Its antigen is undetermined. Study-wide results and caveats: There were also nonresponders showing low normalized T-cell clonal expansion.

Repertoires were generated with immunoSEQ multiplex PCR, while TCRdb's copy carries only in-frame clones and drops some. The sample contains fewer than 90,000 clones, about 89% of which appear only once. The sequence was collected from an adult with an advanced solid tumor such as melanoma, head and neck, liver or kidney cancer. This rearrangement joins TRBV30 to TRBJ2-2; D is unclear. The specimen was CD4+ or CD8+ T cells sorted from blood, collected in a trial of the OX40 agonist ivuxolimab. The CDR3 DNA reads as TGTGCCTGGAGTGCACTCGGCGCGAACACCGGGGAGCTGTTTTTT. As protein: CAWSALGANTGELFF. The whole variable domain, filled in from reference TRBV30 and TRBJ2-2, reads SQTIHQWPATLVQPVGSPLSLECTVEGTSNPNLYWYRQAAGRGLQLLFYSVGIGQISSEVPQNLSASRPQDRQFILSSKKLLLSDSGFYLCAWSALGANTGELFFGEGSRLTVL.